These T cell receptor beta chains were read from a single sample in a study of human T cells and chemical hapten exposure. One entry per CDR3 protein, called by TCRdb with MiXCR from the RACE reads. This table holds 25,000 to 35,000 distinct CDR3 sequences, around 6% found once. The specimen was whole blood, collected in connection with sensitization to the hapten diphenylcyclopropenone (DPC). All receptors derive from a man aged 25-45 years with alopecia areata. Some clones in this sample may be carry-over from other donors' samples. CDR3s include the opening cysteine and the closing phenylalanine or tryptophan. The order of the fields is J gene, clone size, D gene, V gene, CDR3 DNA, CDR3 protein. A D gene is named only where the DNA matches it firmly. Clone size appears in some rows only: once, few, many, or a class for an expanded clone.

TRBJ2-7 many TRBD2 TRBV28 TGTGCCAGCAGTACGGGGGGATCGCCACCCCCCGAGCAGTACTTC CASSTGGSPPPEQYF
TRBJ1-6 many NA TRBV27 TGTGCCAGCAGTGCGGGAGGAGTGAGGTTCACCCTCCACTTT CASSAGGVRFTLHF
TRBJ2-5 many TRBD2 TRBV4-3 TGCGCCAGCAGCCAGGGACTAGCGGAGACCCAGTACTTC CASSQGLAETQYF
TRBJ2-2 many NA TRBV6-5 TGTGCCAGCAGTTACAAGTCTGGACACACCGGGGAGCTGTTTTTT CASSYKSGHTGELFF
TRBJ2-6 many NA TRBV20-1 TGCGGGGCCTGGCCCTCGGGGGCCAACGTCCTGACTTTC CGAWPSGANVLTF
TRBJ2-7 NA TRBD1 TRBV18 TGTGCCAGCTCCGACGGGACAGGGGTTACCTACGAGCAGTACTTC CASSDGTGVTYEQYF
TRBJ1-2 many NA TRBV11-2 TGTGCCAGCAGCTTAAAAATGCCGGGGGCTACGAACTATGGCTACACCTTC CASSLKMPGATNYGYTF
TRBJ2-2 many NA TRBV6-1 TGTGCCAGCAGTGGATTGGGTGTCGGCGGGGAGCTGTTTTTT CASSGLGVGGELFF
TRBJ2-5 many TRBD2 TRBV12-3/TRBV12-4 TGTGCCAGCAGTCTCCGACTAGCGGTCCAAGAGACCCAGTACTTC CASSLRLAVQETQYF
TRBJ2-1 many TRBD1 TRBV6-1 TGTGCCAGCAGTGAGAGCGGGACAGGGGGCTTAGATGAGCAGTTCTTC CASSESGTGGLDEQFF
TRBJ2-3 many TRBD2 TRBV20-1 TGCAGTGCTAGAGATCTAGAGGGAGGGCCCCGTGGGGATACGCAGTATTTT CSARDLEGGPRGDTQYF
TRBJ1-5 many NA TRBV27 TGTGCCAGCAGAACCAACCGGGACCCTGAGGGGAGCAATCAGCCCCAGCATTTT CASRTNRDPEGSNQPQHF
TRBJ2-7 many NA TRBV29-1 TGCAGCGTTGGGGGGAACTACGAGCAGTACTTC CSVGGNYEQYF
TRBJ1-5 many NA TRBV27 TGTGCCAGCAAGGGGGGAGGTCAGCCCCAGCATTTT CASKGGGQPQHF
TRBJ2-6 many NA TRBV6-5 TGTGCCAGCAGCCCCAACCACTCTGGGGCCAACGTCCTGACTTTC CASSPNHSGANVLTF
TRBJ2-5 many NA TRBV14 TGTGCCAGCAGCCAGGCTCGGCGGAACCAAGAGACCCAGTACTTC CASSQARRNQETQYF
TRBJ2-2 many NA TRBV25-1 TGTGCCAGCCTCCACGGGGAGCTGTTTTTT CASLHGELFF
TRBJ1-6 many NA TRBV12-3/TRBV12-4 TGTGCCAGCTCTGTTGTGAATTCACCCCTCCACTTT CASSVVNSPLHF
TRBJ2-7 many NA TRBV7-2 TGTGCCAGCACCTCCTCCTACGAGCAGTACTTC CASTSSYEQYF
TRBJ2-5 many TRBD2 TRBV5-1 TGCGCCAGCAGCTTGGACCCGACTAGCGGAGAGACCCAGTACTTC CASSLDPTSGETQYF
TRBJ2-3 many TRBD2 TRBV18 TGTGCCAGCTCACTACTAGCGACAACGTACACAGATACGCAGTATTTT CASSLLATTYTDTQYF
TRBJ2-1 many TRBD1 TRBV12-3/TRBV12-4 TGTGCCAGCAGTCAGGGGGACAGGGGTGGGAATGAGCAGTTCTTC CASSQGDRGGNEQFF
TRBJ1-1 many NA TRBV6-2/TRBV6-3 TGTGCCAGCAGTAACAGGGTGCGTGGGGCTGAAGCTTTCTTT CASSNRVRGAEAFF
TRBJ1-1 many NA TRBV7-9 TGTGCCAGCGTCCCTGCCCGGGGGGACACTGAAGCTTTCTTT CASVPARGDTEAFF
TRBJ1-6 many NA TRBV3-1 TGTGCCAGCAGCCAATCCGGGGCAGGGGTTTCACCCCTCCACTTT CASSQSGAGVSPLHF
TRBJ1-2 many NA TRBV4-3 TGCGCCAGCAGCCAAGATAAGGACCCGGACTATGGCTACACCTTC CASSQDKDPDYGYTF
TRBJ1-1 many NA TRBV5-6 TGTGCCAGCAGCTTCGGACAGCTGAAGGCTGAAGCTTTCTTT CASSFGQLKAEAFF
TRBJ1-3 many TRBD1 TRBV4-3 TGCGCCAGCAGCCAAAGCAGAATCGTGACCAGGGGGATAGAAAACACCATATATTTT CASSQSRIVTRGIENTIYF
TRBJ2-2 many TRBD1 TRBV29-1 TGCAGCGCAGACAGGGGGCAAGGCACCGGGGAGCTGTTTTTT CSADRGQGTGELFF
TRBJ1-4 many NA TRBV12-3/TRBV12-4 TGTGCCAGCAGTTTGGCGAAGGGGGTTGGTACTAATGAAAAACTGTTTTTT CASSLAKGVGTNEKLFF
TRBJ2-7 many TRBD2 TRBV7-2 TGTGCCAGCAGCTCGGGACTAGAATCATACGAGCAGTACTTC CASSSGLESYEQYF
TRBJ2-3 many TRBD1 TRBV5-1 TGCGCCAGCGGAAACAGGGGAGAAGGTGCAGATACGCAGTATTTT CASGNRGEGADTQYF
TRBJ2-2 NA NA TRBV7-2 TGTGCCAGCAGCTCCTTGGGGCAGGGGCGTTTGGTTGGACTAAGCACCGGGGAGCTGTTTTTT CASSSLGQGRLVGLSTGELFF
TRBJ1-6 many NA TRBV7-2 TGTGCCAGCAGCTTTGGTGATGCAAATAATTCACCCCTCCACTTT CASSFGDANNSPLHF
TRBJ2-6 medium-sized NA TRBV29-1 TGCAGCGTTGTAAGGGCCGGGGCCAACGTCCTGACTTTC CSVVRAGANVLTF
TRBJ1-6 many NA TRBV20-1 TGCAGTGCTCGGACAGCTTCCTCCTCCTATAATTCACCCCTCCACTTT CSARTASSSYNSPLHF
TRBJ2-1 many TRBD1 TRBV12-3/TRBV12-4 TGTGCCAGCAGACCGACAGGGGTGAATGAGCAGTTCTTC CASRPTGVNEQFF
TRBJ1-5 NA NA TRBV4-3 TGCGCCAGCAGCCAAGATAGGGATTTCAATCAGCCCCAGCAATTC CASSQDRDFNQPQQF
TRBJ1-5 many NA TRBV7-2 TGTGCCAGCAGCCGCACAGGGTCCGATCAGCCCCAGCATTTT CASSRTGSDQPQHF
TRBJ1-1 many TRBD1 TRBV2 TGTGCCAGCAGTGAATCAGGGGGCAAGAAAGCTTTCTTT CASSESGGKKAFF
TRBJ2-1 many TRBD1 TRBV7-9 TGTGCCAGCAGCTTGACAGGGGAGGTCGAGCAGTTCTTC CASSLTGEVEQFF
TRBJ1-4 many NA TRBV19 TGTGCCAGTAAGGGAAGAGCAACTAATGAAAAACTGTTTTTT CASKGRATNEKLFF
TRBJ1-1 many NA TRBV7-9 TGTGCCAGCAGCCCTCAGGGAAATATGAACACTGAAGCTTTCTTT CASSPQGNMNTEAFF
TRBJ2-5 many TRBD1 TRBV20-1 TGCAGTGCTAGAGTCTGGGACAGACAAGAGACCCAGTACTTC CSARVWDRQETQYF
TRBJ2-7 NA TRBD2 TRBV10-3 TGTGCCATCAGTGAGTCTAACGTGGGACTAGTGGGGTACGAGCAGTACTTC CAISESNVGLVGYEQYF
TRBJ2-7 many NA TRBV6-2/TRBV6-3 TGTGCCAGCAGTCCTCGGGGTACCTACGAGCAGTACTTC CASSPRGTYEQYF
TRBJ2-1 NA NA TRBV7-6 TGTGCCAGCAGCCCCCGGTCGGGACTCCAACACAATGAGCAGTTCTTC CASSPRSGLQHNEQFF
TRBJ2-1 few TRBD2 TRBV29-1 TGCAGCGTTGAACCACTAGCGGGAGCTAACAATGAGCAGTTCTTC CSVEPLAGANNEQFF
TRBJ2-1 many NA TRBV10-2 TGCGCCAGCAGTGACGGATTCCGCTCCTACAATGAGCAGTTCTTC CASSDGFRSYNEQFF